Listed below are T cell receptor beta chains from one sample, sequenced in a study of blood T cell repertoires in COVID-19. Only in-frame clones appear in the TCRdb table, and some are missing; sequencing was by immunoSEQ multiplex PCR. The top ten hold about 2.7% of the sample, which has roughly 73,000 clones, 70% to 90% seen once. The sample comprised peripheral blood. These receptors were collected from a man in his 70s with active or convalescent COVID-19. The CDR3 runs from the conserved cysteine through the conserved F or W. A D gene is named only where the DNA matches it firmly. Only some rows state a clone size, as once, few, many or a class for expanded clones.

J: TRBJ1-5; size: NA; V: TRBV19; D: TRBD1; CDR3: CASSGTAGNQPQHF; DNA: TGTGCCAGTAGTGGGACAGCAGGAAATCAGCCCCAGCATTTT
J: TRBJ1-2; size: NA; V: TRBV10-1; D: TRBD1; CDR3: CASSGDRGSGYTF; DNA: TGCGCCAGCAGTGGAGACAGGGGAAGTGGCTACACCTTC
J: TRBJ2-5; size: NA; V: TRBV5-6; D: TRBD2; CDR3: CASSSLAGGQETQYF; DNA: TGTGCCAGCAGCTCTCTAGCGGGAGGGCAAGAGACCCAGTACTTC
J: TRBJ2-5; size: NA; V: TRBV15; D: TRBD2; CDR3: CATSRDRGTSGYQETQYF; DNA: TGTGCCACCAGCAGAGATCGGGGGACTAGCGGGTACCAAGAGACCCAGTACTTC
J: TRBJ1-1; size: few; V: TRBV27; D: NA; CDR3: CASSLGAAGTEAFF; DNA: TGTGCCAGCAGTTTGGGGGCCGCTGGCACTGAAGCTTTCTTT
J: TRBJ1-5; size: NA; V: TRBV2; D: NA; CDR3: CASTRQLRNQPQHF; DNA: TGTGCCAGCACCCGACAGCTACGCAATCAGCCCCAGCATTTT
J: TRBJ1-2; size: NA; V: TRBV30; D: TRBD1; CDR3: CAWSPRWGQVDYGYTF; DNA: TGTGCCTGGAGTCCCCGATGGGGACAGGTAGACTATGGCTACACCTTC
J: TRBJ1-1; size: NA; V: TRBV6-1; D: NA; CDR3: CASSENRNTEAFF; DNA: TGTGCCAGCAGTGAAAACAGGAACACTGAAGCTTTCTTT
J: TRBJ1-6; size: NA; V: TRBV10-3; D: NA; CDR3: CAISESLNSPLHF; DNA: TGTGCCATCAGTGAGTCTCTTAATTCACCCCTCCACTTT
J: TRBJ1-1; size: NA; V: TRBV5-4; D: TRBD1; CDR3: CASSFNRGYTEAFF; DNA: TGTGCCAGCAGCTTCAACAGGGGTTACACTGAAGCTTTCTTT
J: TRBJ1-3; size: NA; V: TRBV7-9; D: NA; CDR3: CASSWGRSSGNTIYF; DNA: TGTGCCAGCAGTTGGGGGCGATCCAGTGGAAACACCATATATTTT
J: TRBJ1-4; size: NA; V: TRBV15; D: NA; CDR3: CATMGANDNEKLFF; DNA: TGTGCCACCATGGGGGCGAATGATAATGAAAAACTGTTTTTT
J: TRBJ1-2; size: NA; V: TRBV19; D: NA; CDR3: CASSIEDRGWNGYTF; DNA: TGTGCCAGTAGTATAGAGGATCGGGGATGGAATGGCTACACCTTC
J: TRBJ2-3; size: NA; V: TRBV18; D: TRBD2; CDR3: CASSSRLAGDVDTQYF; DNA: TGTGCCAGCTCATCACGACTAGCGGGAGATGTAGATACGCAGTATTTT
J: TRBJ1-1; size: NA; V: TRBV7-9; D: NA; CDR3: CASSLQENTEAFF; DNA: TGTGCCAGCAGCTTACAGGAGAACACTGAAGCTTTCTTT
J: TRBJ2-3; size: NA; V: TRBV24-1; D: NA; CDR3: CATSDTGAHFSTDTQYF; DNA: TGTGCCACCAGTGACACAGGAGCCCACTTTAGCACAGATACGCAGTATTTT
J: TRBJ2-5; size: NA; V: TRBV5-1; D: NA; CDR3: CASSLRARGRETQYF; DNA: TGCGCCAGCAGCTTGCGAGCCCGGGGTAGGGAGACCCAGTACTTC
J: TRBJ2-3; size: NA; V: TRBV6-5; D: NA; CDR3: CASSYSTYRDTQYF; DNA: TGTGCCAGCAGTTACTCGACCTACAGAGATACGCAGTATTTT
J: TRBJ1-1; size: NA; V: TRBV7-8; D: NA; CDR3: CASSLGRFSPGMNTEAFF; DNA: TGTGCCAGCAGCTTAGGGCGGTTCAGCCCGGGGATGAACACTGAAGCTTTCTTT
J: TRBJ2-1; size: NA; V: TRBV11-2; D: TRBD2; CDR3: CASSFLAGNPYNEQFF; DNA: TGTGCCAGCAGCTTCCTAGCGGGGAACCCCTACAATGAGCAGTTCTTC
J: TRBJ2-2; size: NA; V: TRBV5-4; D: TRBD1; CDR3: CASRPGQGNTGELFF; DNA: TGTGCCAGCAGGCCGGGACAGGGGAACACCGGGGAGCTGTTTTTT
J: TRBJ1-3; size: few; V: TRBV11-2; D: NA; CDR3: CASSGTGFGNTIYF; DNA: TGTGCCAGCAGCGGCACAGGGTTTGGAAACACCATATATTTT
J: TRBJ1-3; size: NA; V: TRBV11-2; D: NA; CDR3: CASSPLGYSGNTIYF; DNA: TGTGCCAGCAGCCCGCTCGGTTACTCTGGAAACACCATATATTTT
J: TRBJ2-5; size: few; V: TRBV3-1/TRBV3-2; D: NA; CDR3: CASSRSGQETQYF; DNA: TGTGCCAGCAGCCGTAGCGGCCAAGAGACCCAGTACTTC
J: TRBJ2-3; size: NA; V: TRBV5-1; D: NA; CDR3: CASSLALGSTDTQYF; DNA: TGCGCCAGCAGCTTGGCCCTGGGCTCCACAGATACGCAGTATTTT
J: TRBJ1-1; size: NA; V: TRBV7-8; D: NA; CDR3: CASSLLLRSAGYESEAFF; DNA: TGTGCCAGCAGCTTACTTCTCCGTTCAGCGGGGTATGAATCTGAAGCTTTCTTT
J: TRBJ2-7; size: NA; V: TRBV5-1; D: NA; CDR3: CASSRSGAPYEQYF; DNA: TGCGCCAGCAGCCGGAGCGGAGCCCCCTACGAGCAGTACTTC
J: TRBJ2-1; size: NA; V: TRBV14; D: NA; CDR3: CASSPRVEGNEQFF; DNA: TGTGCCAGCAGCCCCAGGGTGGAAGGGAATGAGCAGTTCTTC
J: TRBJ1-4; size: NA; V: TRBV10-3; D: NA; CDR3: CASQRGAGSTRGNEKLFF; DNA: TGTGCCTCCCAGCGGGGGGCAGGGTCCACCCGGGGTAATGAAAAACTGTTTTTT
J: TRBJ1-2; size: NA; V: TRBV28; D: NA; CDR3: CASSLVGLGDYGYTF; DNA: TGTGCCAGCAGTTTAGTCGGCCTCGGAGACTATGGCTACACCTTC
J: TRBJ2-1; size: NA; V: TRBV23-1; D: TRBD2; CDR3: CARRVKRGALKRGSYNEQFF; DNA: TGCGCCAGACGGGTGAAGCGGGGGGCTTTGAAGCGGGGATCCTACAATGAGCAGTTCTTC
J: TRBJ1-5; size: NA; V: TRBV7-2; D: NA; CDR3: CASSLSGGNNQPQHF; DNA: TGTGCCAGCAGCTTGAGCGGGGGCAACAATCAGCCCCAGCATTTT
J: TRBJ1-6; size: NA; V: TRBV30; D: NA; CDR3: CAWSPGTLNSPLHF; DNA: TGTGCCTGGAGTCCCGGGACACTCAATTCACCCCTCCACTTT
J: TRBJ2-5; size: NA; V: TRBV28; D: NA; CDR3: CASSRRWETQYF; DNA: TGTGCCAGCAGTCGGAGATGGGAGACCCAGTACTTC
J: TRBJ2-3; size: NA; V: TRBV25-1; D: TRBD1; CDR3: CASSPFYGQGSTDTQYF; DNA: TGTGCCAGCAGCCCCTTCTACGGACAGGGAAGCACAGATACGCAGTATTTT
J: TRBJ1-2; size: NA; V: TRBV28; D: NA; CDR3: CASTSDRYGYTF; DNA: TGTGCCAGCACCTCGGACAGATATGGCTACACCTTC
J: TRBJ2-5; size: few; V: TRBV6-5; D: NA; CDR3: CASSYHPINRQETQYF; DNA: TGTGCCAGCAGTTACCATCCGATTAACAGACAAGAGACCCAGTACTTC
J: TRBJ1-5; size: NA; V: TRBV3-1/TRBV3-2; D: TRBD1; CDR3: CASSQGQGDQPQHF; DNA: TGTGCCAGCAGCCAGGGACAGGGAGATCAGCCCCAGCATTTT
J: TRBJ1-1; size: NA; V: TRBV2; D: TRBD1; CDR3: CASSEGGQGRRAFF; DNA: TGTGCCAGCAGTGAAGGCGGACAGGGGAGGAGAGCTTTCTTT
J: TRBJ1-1; size: NA; V: TRBV19; D: TRBD1; CDR3: CASSFDRGKTEAFF; DNA: TGTGCCAGTAGTTTCGACAGGGGGAAGACTGAAGCTTTCTTT
J: TRBJ2-7; size: NA; V: TRBV19; D: TRBD1; CDR3: CASSKRNRDRGYEQYF; DNA: TGTGCCAGTAGTAAGCGTAACCGGGACAGGGGTTACGAGCAGTACTTC
J: TRBJ2-2; size: once; V: TRBV4-1; D: NA; CDR3: CARPRNYGSGAGELFF; DNA: TGCGCCCGCCCCCGGAACTATGGATCGGGGGCCGGGGAGCTGTTTTTT